Below, one TCR beta chain is given with its context. This CDR3 is 14 amino acids long. Trimming shortened V by 5 bases and J by 0 bases, and 8 bases separated the two germline ends. CDR1 SNHLY and CDR2 FYNNEI come from the germline V gene. Recruited during active infection, patients (from Seattle) were subsequently followed longitudinally. Original processing notes: Counts of nucleated cells, estimated from reference gene primer amplification, were obtained. Generated by immunoSEQ multiplex PCR, the TCRdb table keeps only in-frame clones and is missing some. That table supplies the V and J calls and clone size; D and trimming were determined from the DNA. The sample contains about 430,000 clones, about 87% of which appear only once. This sample stems from a study of blood T cell repertoires in COVID-19. Study context: Spain, Italy and the United States supplied samples that represented acute and convalescent COVID-19. From T cells, B-cell-depleted T cells, or PBMCs came the material, which was cDNA or gDNA.

The gene calls are TRBV2 and TRBJ1-3; D is ambiguous. The receptor's source is a man between 18 and 29 years old with COVID-19, enrolled during active disease. Specimen: peripheral blood. CDR3 in amino acids: CASSRRSSGNTIYF. CDR3 DNA: TGTGCCAGCAGTAGGAGGAGCTCTGGAAACACCATATATTTT.